Listed below are T cell receptor beta chains from one sample, sequenced in a study of T-cell reconstitution after alpha-beta-depleted transplantation in children. Via MiXCR, TCRdb re-called the PCR reads, giving one row per CDR3 protein. The repertoire has 330,000 or so distinct CDR3 sequences, over 7.5% of them found once; the top ten carry around 10%. The sequenced sample was peripheral blood, obtained 360 days after TCRalphabeta/CD19-depleted stem cell transplant. These receptors came from a female patient between 2 and 15 years old who had a stem cell transplant for Fanconi anemia, so the T cells may come from the graft donor. Both conserved end residues are part of each CDR3. A D gene is named only where the DNA matches it firmly. Size tells how often a clone was seen (once, few, many) or the class of an expanded clone, and some rows leave it out.

d_gene	v_gene	abundance	j_gene	CDR3aa	CDR3nt
NA	TRBV2	many	TRBJ2-7	CASSEVPGGSYEQYF	TGTGCCAGCAGTGAAGTTCCCGGGGGAAGTTACGAGCAGTACTTC
NA	TRBV12-3/TRBV12-4	few	TRBJ2-2	CASSTGTGGGGELFF	TGTGCCAGCAGTACAGGGACAGGCGGGGGTGGGGAGCTGTTTTTT
NA	TRBV5-5	many	TRBJ2-6	CASSLLPGTPGANVLTF	TGTGCCAGCAGCTTGTTGCCCGGGACTCCCGGGGCCAACGTCCTGACTTTC
NA	TRBV28	few	TRBJ1-2	CASSPTGHGYTF	TGTGCCAGCAGTCCCACAGGACATGGCTACACCTTC
TRBD2	TRBV7-8	few	TRBJ2-7	CASSLRLAGVLYEQYF	TGTGCCAGCAGCTTAAGACTAGCGGGGGTCCTTTACGAGCAGTACTTC
NA	TRBV12-3/TRBV12-4	many	TRBJ1-3	CASSKGVTSGNTIYF	TGTGCCAGCAGTAAGGGGGTGACCTCTGGAAACACCATATATTTT
NA	TRBV15	NA	TRBJ2-4	CATSRNVGDIQYF	TGTGCCACCAGCAGGAACGTCGGAGACATTCAGTACTTC
NA	TRBV28	many	TRBJ2-5	CASSVISRVTRETQYF	TGTGCCAGCAGTGTCATCAGCAGGGTTACAAGAGAGACCCAGTACTTC
NA	TRBV20-1	NA	TRBJ1-4	CSARDPRGGEKLFF	TGCAGTGCTAGAGATCCACGGGGTGGCGAAAAACTGTTTTTT
TRBD1	TRBV6-5	many	TRBJ2-7	CASSYGQGINEQYF	TGTGCCAGCAGTTACGGACAGGGGATCAACGAGCAGTACTTC
NA	TRBV7-2	NA	TRBJ1-1	CASSLAQRGPGAFF	TGTGCCAGCAGCTTAGCGCAAAGGGGACCGGGGGCTTTCTTT
NA	TRBV10-3	NA	TRBJ2-7	CAISESWSSYEQYF	TGTGCCATCAGTGAGTCGTGGTCGAGCTACGAGCAGTACTTC
NA	TRBV30	NA	TRBJ2-7	CAWSRDITYEQYF	TGTGCCTGGAGTAGGGACATAACCTACGAGCAGTACTTC
NA	TRBV4-3	few	TRBJ1-5	CASSQDGDQPQHF	TGCGCCAGCAGCCAAGATGGGGATCAGCCCCAGCATTTT
NA	TRBV19	few	TRBJ1-1	CASLPRRRNTEAFF	TGTGCCAGTCTCCCTCGACGGAGGAACACTGAAGCTTTCTTT
TRBD2	TRBV24-1	many	TRBJ2-7	CATSDSGTSGTIFYEQYF	TGTGCCACCAGTGACTCCGGGACTAGCGGGACTATATTCTACGAGCAGTACTTC
NA	TRBV2	NA	TRBJ1-2	CATGNYGYTF	TGTGCCACCGGAAACTATGGCTACACCTTC
NA	TRBV7-2	few	TRBJ1-3	CASSLGPGVGNTIYF	TGTGCCAGCAGCTTAGGACCGGGGGTTGGAAACACCATATATTTT
NA	TRBV20-1	many	TRBJ2-5	CSATEYLGETQYF	TGCAGTGCTACGGAGTACCTGGGCGAGACCCAGTACTTC
TRBD2	TRBV4-2	NA	TRBJ2-1	CASSQERRSGRAGEQFF	TGTGCCAGCAGCCAAGAGCGACGTAGCGGGAGGGCCGGTGAGCAGTTCTTC
NA	TRBV5-1	many	TRBJ1-2	CASSVTTANYGYTF	TGCGCCAGCAGCGTGACGACGGCTAACTATGGCTACACCTTC
TRBD2	TRBV20-1	many	TRBJ2-1	CSASKGLAANEQFF	TGCAGTGCTAGTAAGGGACTAGCTGCGAATGAGCAGTTCTTC
NA	TRBV30	NA	TRBJ2-1	CAWSERDKAFF	TGTGCCTGGAGTGAAAGGGACAAAGCGTTCTTC
TRBD1	TRBV20-1	few	TRBJ1-2	CSARNPGGLTGYTF	TGCAGTGCTAGAAACCCAGGGGGGCTGACTGGCTACACCTTC
TRBD1	TRBV29-1	many	TRBJ2-7	CSVGGLPGQGLNEQYF	TGCAGCGTTGGAGGCCTACCGGGACAGGGGTTAAACGAGCAGTACTTC
TRBD1	TRBV10-3	many	TRBJ2-3	CAINPGQGVDTQYF	TGTGCCATCAACCCGGGACAGGGCGTTGATACGCAGTATTTT
TRBD2	TRBV6-2/TRBV6-3	NA	TRBJ2-1	CASSDGLAGGNF	TGTGCCAGCAGTGACGGGCTAGCGGGGGGCAACTTC
NA	TRBV27	many	TRBJ2-5	CASSLSGVETQYF	TGTGCCAGCAGTTTAAGTGGGGTAGAGACCCAGTACTTC
NA	TRBV4-3	few	TRBJ1-2	CASSQEQGFLLYGYTF	TGCGCCAGCAGCCAGGAACAGGGTTTCCTCCTCTATGGCTACACCTTC
NA	TRBV7-2	many	TRBJ1-1	CASSLSPGEDTEAFF	TGTGCCAGCAGCTTATCTCCGGGGGAGGACACTGAAGCTTTCTTT
NA	TRBV11-2	NA	TRBJ2-7	CASSFWVSSYEQYF	TGTGCCAGCAGCTTCTGGGTTTCCTCTTACGAGCAGTACTTC
TRBD2	TRBV2	many	TRBJ2-5	CASSEWTSKKTQYF	TGTGCCAGCAGTGAATGGACTAGTAAAAAGACCCAGTACTTC
TRBD2	TRBV5-1	many	TRBJ2-5	CASRAGGQETQYF	TGCGCCAGCCGAGCGGGGGGCCAAGAGACCCAGTACTTC
NA	TRBV9	few	TRBJ1-5	CASSGGANYQPQHF	TGTGCCAGCAGCGGAGGGGCGAATTATCAGCCCCAGCATTTT
TRBD1	TRBV12-3/TRBV12-4	many	TRBJ1-2	CASSQEDRGYYGYTF	TGTGCCAGCAGTCAAGAGGACAGGGGATACTATGGCTACACCTTC